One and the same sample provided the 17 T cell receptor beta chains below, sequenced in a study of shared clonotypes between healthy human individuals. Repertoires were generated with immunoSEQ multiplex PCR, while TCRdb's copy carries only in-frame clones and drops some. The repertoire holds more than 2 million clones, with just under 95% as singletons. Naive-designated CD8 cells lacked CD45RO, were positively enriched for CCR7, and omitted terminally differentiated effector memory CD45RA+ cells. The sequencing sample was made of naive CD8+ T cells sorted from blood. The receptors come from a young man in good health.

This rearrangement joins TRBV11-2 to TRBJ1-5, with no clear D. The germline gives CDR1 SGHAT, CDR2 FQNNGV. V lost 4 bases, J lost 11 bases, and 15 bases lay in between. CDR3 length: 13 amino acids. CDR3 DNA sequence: TGTGCCAGCAGCTCCCTCCCCGGCGGAGCCCAGCATTTT. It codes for CASSSLPGGAQHF.

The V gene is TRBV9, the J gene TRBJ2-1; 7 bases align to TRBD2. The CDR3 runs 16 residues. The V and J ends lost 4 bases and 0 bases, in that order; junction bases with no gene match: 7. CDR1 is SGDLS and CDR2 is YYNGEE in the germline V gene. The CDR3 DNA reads TGTGCCAGCAGCCCTCCGGGAGGTAGCTCCTACAATGAGCAGTTCTTC. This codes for CASSPPGGSSYNEQFF. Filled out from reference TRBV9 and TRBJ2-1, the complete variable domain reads DSGVTQTPKHLITATGQRVTLRCSPRSGDLSVYWYQQSLDQGLQFLIQYYNGEERAKGNILERFSAQQFPDLHSELNLSSLELGDSALYFCASSPPGGSSYNEQFFGPGTRLTVL.

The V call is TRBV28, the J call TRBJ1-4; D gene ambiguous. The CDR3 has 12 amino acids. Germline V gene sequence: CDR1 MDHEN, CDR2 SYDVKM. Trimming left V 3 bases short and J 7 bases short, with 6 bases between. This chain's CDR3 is CASSFHTEKLFF. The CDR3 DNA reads TGTGCCAGCAGTTTTCACACTGAAAAACTGTTTTTT.

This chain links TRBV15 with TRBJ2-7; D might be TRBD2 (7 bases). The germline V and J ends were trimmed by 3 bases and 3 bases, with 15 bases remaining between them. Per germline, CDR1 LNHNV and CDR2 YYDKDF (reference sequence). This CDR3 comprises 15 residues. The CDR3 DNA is TGTGCCACCAGCAGGGGAGGGGGGGACCTCTACGAGCAGTACTTC. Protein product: CATSRGGGDLYEQYF.

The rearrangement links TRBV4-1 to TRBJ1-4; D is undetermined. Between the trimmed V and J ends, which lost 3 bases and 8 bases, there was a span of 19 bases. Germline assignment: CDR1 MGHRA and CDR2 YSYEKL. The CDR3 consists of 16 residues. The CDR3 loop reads CASSHPRSDPEEKLFF. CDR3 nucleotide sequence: TGCGCCAGCAGCCATCCTCGATCGGACCCAGAGGAAAAACTGTTTTTT.

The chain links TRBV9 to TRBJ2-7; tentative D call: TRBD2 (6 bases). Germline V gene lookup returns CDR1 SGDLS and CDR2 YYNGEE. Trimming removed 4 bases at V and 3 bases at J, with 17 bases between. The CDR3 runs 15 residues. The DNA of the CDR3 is TGTGCCAGCAGCCCTTTCGGGGACTTCTACTACGAGCAGTACTTC. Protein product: CASSPFGDFYYEQYF.

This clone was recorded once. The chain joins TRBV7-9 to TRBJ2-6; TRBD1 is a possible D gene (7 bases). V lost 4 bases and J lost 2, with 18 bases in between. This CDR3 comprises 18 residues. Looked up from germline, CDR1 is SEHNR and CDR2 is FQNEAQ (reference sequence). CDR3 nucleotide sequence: TGTGCCAGCAGCTCCCTTAAGGGGGCGGGGACTGGGGCCAACGTCCTGACTTTC. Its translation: CASSSLKGAGTGANVLTF.

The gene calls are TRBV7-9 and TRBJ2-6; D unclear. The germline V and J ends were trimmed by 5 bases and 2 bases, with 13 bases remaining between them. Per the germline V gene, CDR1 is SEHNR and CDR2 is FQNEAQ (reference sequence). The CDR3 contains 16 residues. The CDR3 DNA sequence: TGTGCCAGCAGCGGCCTGACCCATACTGGGGCCAACGTCCTGACTTTC. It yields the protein CASSGLTHTGANVLTF.

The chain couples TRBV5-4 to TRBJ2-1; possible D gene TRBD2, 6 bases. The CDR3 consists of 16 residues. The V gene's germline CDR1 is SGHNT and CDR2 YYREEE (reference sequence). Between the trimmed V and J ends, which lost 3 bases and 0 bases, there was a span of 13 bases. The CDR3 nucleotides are TGTGCCAGCAGCTACGGGGAGGCGAGCTCCTACAATGAGCAGTTCTTC. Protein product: CASSYGEASSYNEQFF. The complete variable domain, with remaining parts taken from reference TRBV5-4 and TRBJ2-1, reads ETGVTQSPTHLIKTRGQQVTLRCSSQSGHNTVSWYQQALGQGPQFIFQYYREEENGRGNFPPRFSGLQFPNYSSELNVNALELDDSALYLCASSYGEASSYNEQFFGPGTRLTVL.

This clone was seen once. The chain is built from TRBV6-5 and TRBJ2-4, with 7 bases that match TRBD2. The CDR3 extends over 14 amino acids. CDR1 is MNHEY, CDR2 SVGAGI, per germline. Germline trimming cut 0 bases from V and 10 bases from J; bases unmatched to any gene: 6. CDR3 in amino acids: CASSYSEGSGIQYF. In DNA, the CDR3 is TGTGCCAGCAGTTACTCAGAGGGTAGCGGGATTCAGTACTTC.

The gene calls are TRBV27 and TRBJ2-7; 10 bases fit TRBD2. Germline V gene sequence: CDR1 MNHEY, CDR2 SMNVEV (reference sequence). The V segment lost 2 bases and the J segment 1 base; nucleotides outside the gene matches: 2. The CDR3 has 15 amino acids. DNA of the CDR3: TGTGCCAGCAGTTTAGTACTAGCGGGATCCTACGAGCAGTACTTC. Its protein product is CASSLVLAGSYEQYF.

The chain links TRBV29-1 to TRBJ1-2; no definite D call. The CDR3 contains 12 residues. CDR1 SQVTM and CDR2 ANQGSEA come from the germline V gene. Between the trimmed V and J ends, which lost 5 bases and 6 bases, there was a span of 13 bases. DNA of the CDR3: TGCAGCGTTACCCTTGACGCGGATGGCTACACCTTC. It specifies CSVTLDADGYTF.

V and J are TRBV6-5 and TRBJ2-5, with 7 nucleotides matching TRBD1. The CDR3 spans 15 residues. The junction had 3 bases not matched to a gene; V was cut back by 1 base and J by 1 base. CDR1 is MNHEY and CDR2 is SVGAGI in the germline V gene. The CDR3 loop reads CASSYLGGLQETQYF. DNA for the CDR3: TGTGCCAGCAGTTACTTAGGGGGCCTCCAAGAGACCCAGTACTTC.

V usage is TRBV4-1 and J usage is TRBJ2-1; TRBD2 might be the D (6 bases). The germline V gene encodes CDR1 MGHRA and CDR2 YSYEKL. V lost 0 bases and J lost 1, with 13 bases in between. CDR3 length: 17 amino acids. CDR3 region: CASSQDFGGESYNEQFF. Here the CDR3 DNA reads TGCGCCAGCAGCCAAGATTTCGGCGGGGAATCCTACAATGAGCAGTTCTTC.

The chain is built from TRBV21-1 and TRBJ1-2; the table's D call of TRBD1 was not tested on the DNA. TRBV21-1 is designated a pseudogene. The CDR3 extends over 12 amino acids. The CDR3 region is CAIHRSNYGYTF. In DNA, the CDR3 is TGTGCCATCCACAGATCGAACTATGGCTACACCTTC.

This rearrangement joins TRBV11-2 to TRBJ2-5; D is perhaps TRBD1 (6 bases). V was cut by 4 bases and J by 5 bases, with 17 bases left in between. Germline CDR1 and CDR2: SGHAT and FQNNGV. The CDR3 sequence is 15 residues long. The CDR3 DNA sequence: TGTGCCAGCAGCTCCCACAGGGTTGGGTTGGAGACCCAGTACTTC. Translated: CASSSHRVGLETQYF.

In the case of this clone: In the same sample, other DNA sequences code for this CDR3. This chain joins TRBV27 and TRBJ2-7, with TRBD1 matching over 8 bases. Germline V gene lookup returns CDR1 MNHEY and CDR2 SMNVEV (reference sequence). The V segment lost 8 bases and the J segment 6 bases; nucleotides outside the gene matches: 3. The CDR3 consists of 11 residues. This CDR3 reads CASGQGGEQYF. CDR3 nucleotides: TGTGCCAGCGGACAGGGTGGCGAGCAGTACTTC.